The next 31 T cell receptor beta chains were all read from a single sample in a study of response to subunit inactivated influenza vaccine. TCRdb recomputed calls from the RT-PCR reads with MiXCR, one row per CDR3 protein. The repertoire holds 400,000 to 550,000 distinct CDR3 sequences, with about 25% as singletons. The input for sequencing was CD4+ T cells sorted from PBMCs, taken about 5 days after vaccination. The receptors come from a man between 50 and 59 years old who received an inactivated influenza vaccine.

V usage is TRBV6-5 and J usage is TRBJ2-5, with D possibly being TRBD2 (6 bases). Germline assignment: CDR1 MNHEY and CDR2 SVGAGI. Between the trimmed V and J ends, which lost 4 bases and 5 bases, there was a span of 17 bases. This CDR3 comprises 15 residues. The CDR3 sequence: CASSFQEGSWETQYF. As DNA, the CDR3 is TGTGCCAGCAGTTTCCAGGAGGGCAGTTGGGAGACCCAGTACTTC.

The chain has TRBV7-2 and TRBJ2-1, with 13 bases lining up with TRBD2. V was pared by 2 bases and J by 5 bases, with 3 bases of the junction left unmatched. The CDR3 totals 16 residues. Germline loops: CDR1 SGHTA, CDR2 FQGNSA. CDR3 DNA: TGTGCCAGCAGCTTAACTAGCGGGAGGGTAAACAATGAGCAGTTCTTC. Its protein is CASSLTSGRVNNEQFF.

The chain uses TRBV6-2 or TRBV6-3 and TRBJ2-7; D not resolved. This CDR3 is built from 15 residues. Trimming stripped 6 bases from V and 0 bases from J, with 15 bases between. CDR1 is MNHEY and CDR2 is SVGEGT in the germline V gene. In nucleotides, the CDR3 is TGTGCCAGCAGGCCAAGGACGGAATTCTCCTACGAGCAGTACTTC. Protein: CASRPRTEFSYEQYF.

This clonotype was detected a few times. CDR3 bases: TGTGCCAGCAGCTCTCCCCCAGAGACCCAGTACTTC. It encodes CASSSPPETQYF. The rearrangement joins TRBV7-2 to TRBJ2-5; no clear D gene. Germline V gives CDR1 SGHTA, CDR2 FQGNSA. The CDR3 has 12 amino acids. Deletions cut 4 bases from V and 4 bases from J, with 7 bases between.

This clonotype has a handful of counts. The rearrangement joins TRBV7-9 to TRBJ1-4; tentatively, D is TRBD1 (6 bases). Trimming pared 5 bases from V and 8 bases from J, leaving 18 bases between. Germline lookup yields CDR1 SEHNR and CDR2 FQNEAQ (reference sequence). This CDR3 has 15 residues. The CDR3 spells CASSPHRTVQEKLFF. In nucleotides, the CDR3 is TGTGCCAGCAGCCCGCATCGGACAGTACAAGAAAAACTGTTTTTT.

This clonotype was found a few times. The chain is built from TRBV7-2 and TRBJ1-4; TRBD1 aligns across 8 bases. Unmatched junction bases numbered 10, after V lost 5 bases and J lost 8 bases. The CDR3 covers 15 residues. In germline, CDR1 is SGHTA, CDR2 FQGNSA. The CDR3 coding sequence is TGTGCCAGCAGCCCGTCCCGGACAGGGACCGAAAAACTGTTTTTT. This gives the protein CASSPSRTGTEKLFF.

This clonotype was picked up many times. The chain has TRBV6-2 or TRBV6-3 and TRBJ2-1, with a weak D call TRBD2 (6 bases). The CDR3 is 17 amino acids. Germline CDR1 MNHEY, CDR2 SVGEGT. V was trimmed by 0 bases and J by 2 bases, leaving 14 bases between them. The CDR3, as DNA: TGTGCCAGCAGTTACTCGTGGACGGGAGCAACCTACAATGAGCAGTTCTTC. It encodes CASSYSWTGATYNEQFF.

In this sample, this clonotype turned up a few times. The chain uses TRBV7-2 and TRBJ2-5; D uncertain. Trimming removed 5 bases at V and 9 bases at J, with 13 bases between. Germline V CDR1 and CDR2: SGHTA, FQGNSA. There are 12 residues in the CDR3. The CDR3 DNA follows: TGTGCCAGCAGCACAATGAGTCAGGCCCAGTACTTC. Residues: CASSTMSQAQYF.

Only a few counts were recorded for this clonotype. V and J are TRBV25-1 and TRBJ2-7; 7 bases map to TRBD1. Unmatched junction bases numbered 5, after V lost 4 bases and J lost 2 bases. The length of the CDR3 is 14 residues. Germline lookup yields CDR1 MGHDK and CDR2 SYGVNS. This CDR3 reads CASSGYRGTYEQYF. The CDR3 bases are TGTGCCAGCAGTGGTTACAGGGGCACCTACGAGCAGTACTTC.

The CDR3 DNA reads TGTGCCAGCAGCCAGGCTGACAGGAGGGTCGAGCAGTTCTTC. Protein: CASSQADRRVEQFF. This chain joins TRBV3-1 and TRBJ2-1; D could derive from TRBD1 or TRBD2 (6 bases each). The CDR3 is 14 residues long. The germline gives CDR1 LGHDT, CDR2 YNNKEL (reference sequence). V gave up 3 bases and J gave up 10 bases, with 16 bases separating them.

This chain connects TRBV5-1 to TRBJ2-7; 12 bases agree with TRBD2. CDR1 is SGHRS and CDR2 is YFSETQ in the germline V gene. Trimming removed 0 bases from V and 5 bases from J; junction bases left unmatched: 6. The CDR3 spans 16 residues. The CDR3, as DNA: TGCGCCAGCAGCTTGGCGCTAGCGGGAGGGACAAACGAGCAGTACTTC. Amino acids: CASSLALAGGTNEQYF.

The chain links TRBV10-3 to TRBJ2-1, with D hard to call. CDR1 and CDR2 (germline): ENHRY, SYGVKD. V was trimmed by 7 bases and J by 5 bases, leaving 6 bases between them. CDR3 size: 11 residues. In nucleotides, the CDR3 is TGTGCCATCATGGCGAACAATGAGCAGTTCTTC. This codes for CAIMANNEQFF.

The rearrangement joins TRBV20-1 to TRBJ1-6; D uncertain. CDR3 length equals 15 residues. Germline-derived CDR1 and CDR2 are DFQATT and SNEGSKA (reference sequence). The V and J ends lost 0 bases and 4 bases respectively, with 10 bases between them. CDR3 DNA: TGCAGTGCTAGAGATACCCAGCTTTATAATTCACCCCTCCACTTT. The encoded protein is CSARDTQLYNSPLHF.

This clonotype was seen more than once but under ten times. This rearrangement joins TRBV29-1 to TRBJ1-1; 9 nucleotides align to TRBD1. The CDR3 is made up of 13 amino acids. Germline loops: CDR1 SQVTM, CDR2 ANQGSEA. Trimming took 6 bases from V and 3 from J; bases not matched to a gene: 5. Here the CDR3 DNA reads TGCAGCGTCAGAACAGGGGGCGACACTGAAGCTTTCTTT. It yields the protein CSVRTGGDTEAFF.

The gene calls are TRBV6-2 or TRBV6-3 and TRBJ2-3; perhaps TRBD2 as D (6 bases). Between the trimmed V and J ends, which lost 2 bases and 1 base, there was a span of 7 bases. The CDR3 runs 14 residues. CDR1 is MNHEY, CDR2 SVGEGT, per germline. The CDR3 DNA reads TGTGCCAGCAGTTACAGGAGGGGCACAGATACGCAGTATTTT. It codes for CASSYRRGTDTQYF.

This clonotype was seen at least ten times. This sequence joins TRBV15 and TRBJ2-7; 8 bases are a match to TRBD1. Germline assignment: CDR1 LNHNV and CDR2 YYDKDF (reference sequence). The V segment lost 7 bases and the J segment 5 bases; nucleotides outside the gene matches: 7. The CDR3 loop spans 13 amino acids. The CDR3 reads CATKRQGSDEQYF. The CDR3 DNA reads as TGTGCCACCAAAAGACAGGGGTCCGACGAGCAGTACTTC.

This sequence joins TRBV20-1 and TRBJ2-2; 10 bases fit TRBD1. Germline CDR1 reads DFQATT; CDR2 reads SNEGSKA (reference sequence). The CDR3 runs 12 residues. CDR3 amino acids: CSGQGDTGELFF. CDR3 sequence (DNA): TGCAGCGGACAGGGGGACACCGGGGAGCTGTTTTTT.

The chain has TRBV4-2 and TRBJ1-1; TRBD1 is a possible D gene (5 bases). Germline V gene data show CDR1 as LGHNA and CDR2 as YNFKEQ. This CDR3 region has 13 residues. Trimming left V 4 bases short and J 4 bases short, with 10 bases between. The CDR3 region has the DNA TGTGCCAGCAGCCCGACAGACCCCACTGAAGCTTTCTTT. It specifies CASSPTDPTEAFF.

This clonotype was counted many times. The CDR3 DNA reads TGCAGCGTAAGTGGGGGGTCCTACAATGAGCAGTTCTTC. The encoded protein is CSVSGGSYNEQFF. The chain is built from TRBV29-1 and TRBJ2-1; possibly TRBD2 for D (6 bases). V gave up 6 bases and J gave up 1 base, with 10 bases separating them. CDR1 is SQVTM and CDR2 is ANQGSEA in the germline V gene. The CDR3 contains 13 residues.

Only a few counts were recorded for this clonotype. The chain recombines TRBV10-3 with TRBJ1-6; 8 bases fit TRBD1. Germline trimming cut 5 bases from V and 8 bases from J; bases unmatched to any gene: 8. The CDR3 totals 15 residues. CDR1 is ENHRY, CDR2 SYGVKD, per germline. The chain's CDR3 is CAISKQGQGDSPLHF. The CDR3 region has the DNA TGTGCCATCAGTAAGCAAGGACAGGGAGATTCACCCCTCCACTTT.

This clonotype was seen only a few times. The chain joins TRBV5-4 to TRBJ2-7, with 7 bases identical to TRBD1. Trimming cost V 4 bases and J 3 bases; bases outside gene matches: 10. From germline, CDR1 is SGHNT and CDR2 YYREEE (reference sequence). The CDR3 sequence is 15 residues long. The CDR3 protein is CASSPGQAELYEQYF. The DNA of the CDR3 is TGTGCCAGCAGCCCTGGACAGGCTGAGCTCTACGAGCAGTACTTC.

This sequence joins TRBV20-1 and TRBJ2-5; 14 bases match TRBD2. J was trimmed by 4 bases and V by 6 bases; bases with no gene match: 10. Germline assignment: CDR1 DFQATT and CDR2 SNEGSKA (reference sequence). The CDR3 extends over 16 amino acids. CDR3 DNA sequence: TGCAGTGCCTCCGTGACTAGCGGGGGGGCCGGAGAGACCCAGTACTTC. It encodes CSASVTSGGAGETQYF.

This clonotype was found many times. V gene TRBV20-1 combines with J gene TRBJ2-5; TRBD2 aligns across 9 bases. The CDR3 loop spans 13 amino acids. Trimming removed 3 bases from V and 3 bases from J; junction bases left unmatched: 2. The germline V gene encodes CDR1 DFQATT and CDR2 SNEGSKA (reference sequence). The CDR3 nucleotides are TGCAGTGCTAGGGGGACTAGCAAAGAGACCCAGTACTTC. Its protein product is CSARGTSKETQYF.

The chain couples TRBV12-3 or TRBV12-4 to TRBJ1-4; a possible D gene is TRBD1 (5 bases). There are 13 residues in the CDR3. Trimming shortened V by 6 bases and J by 7 bases, and 12 bases separated the two germline ends. In DNA, the CDR3 is TGTGCCAGCAGGACAGATCCAGCTGAAAAACTGTTTTTT. The encoded protein is CASRTDPAEKLFF.

This sequence joins TRBV19 and TRBJ2-1, with a possible D match to TRBD2 (5 bases). This CDR3 is built from 14 residues. Germline V lookup: CDR1 LNHDA, CDR2 SQIVND (reference sequence). V was trimmed by 1 base and J by 9 bases, leaving 13 bases between them. CDR3 protein: CASSIASPTREQFF. DNA for the CDR3: TGTGCCAGTAGTATAGCTAGCCCTACTCGTGAGCAGTTCTTC. Looking up the rest from reference TRBV19 and TRBJ2-1 gives the full variable domain: DGGITQSPKYLFRKEGQNVTLSCEQNLNHDAMYWYRQDPGQGLRLIYYSQIVNDFQKGDIAEGYSVSREKKESFPLTVTSAQKNPTAFYLCASSIASPTREQFFGPGTRLTVL.

The chain combines TRBV28 with TRBJ2-3; TRBD2 agrees at 7 bases. CDR1 is MDHEN and CDR2 is SYDVKM in the germline V gene. Trimming took 4 bases from V and 1 from J; bases not matched to a gene: 8. This CDR3 is 16 amino acids long. The CDR3 DNA sequence: TGTGCCAGCAGTTCCCACGTTCGGGGGGGCACAGATACGCAGTATTTT. Protein sequence: CASSSHVRGGTDTQYF. Using reference TRBV28 and TRBJ2-3 for the parts outside the CDR3, the full variable domain is DVKVTQSSRYLVKRTGEKVFLECVQDMDHENMFWYRQDPGLGLRLIYFSYDVKMKEKGDIPEGYSVSREKKERFSLILESASTNQTSMYLCASSSHVRGGTDTQYFGPGTRLTVL.

This clonotype was seen a few times. The chain joins TRBV3-1 to TRBJ2-7, with a possible D match to TRBD1 (5 bases). Trimming removed 0 bases at V and 2 bases at J, with 23 bases between. Germline V gene lookup returns CDR1 LGHDT and CDR2 YNNKEL (reference sequence). The CDR3 runs 19 residues. CDR3 sequence: CASSQDPHSWTTDAYEQYF. For the CDR3, the DNA is TGTGCCAGCAGCCAAGACCCGCATTCTTGGACGACAGACGCCTACGAGCAGTACTTC.

The V gene is TRBV20-1, the J gene TRBJ2-3; 9 nucleotides align to TRBD1. Germline V gene lookup returns CDR1 DFQATT and CDR2 SNEGSKA (reference sequence). The V and J ends lost 7 bases and 2 bases, in that order; junction bases with no gene match: 4. The CDR3 length is 13 residues. The DNA for the CDR3 is TGCAGTGTCCACAGGGGGCACACAGATACGCAGTATTTT. Translated, it gives CSVHRGHTDTQYF.

This sequence joins TRBV19 and TRBJ1-1; 12 nucleotides line up with TRBD1. V shed 9 bases and J 4 bases; nucleotides not matched to a gene: 12. The CDR3 contains 16 residues. CDR1 and CDR2 (germline): LNHDA, SQIVND (reference sequence). CDR3 sequence (DNA): TGTGCCAGCACCCTCGGGACAGGGGGCTTGAGCACTGAAGCTTTCTTT. It encodes CASTLGTGGLSTEAFF.

As for this clonotype: A junction boundary mismatches the germline segment, possibly from a read error. The chain couples TRBV9 to TRBJ2-7; a weak D match, TRBD1 (6 bases). This CDR3 is built from 17 residues. Germline-derived CDR1 and CDR2 are SGDLS and YYNGEE. The CDR3 spells CASSVLASGQIPYEQHF. The CDR3 coding sequence is TGTGCCAGCAGCGTACTTGCTTCGGGACAAATTCCCTACGAGCAGCACTTC.

This clonotype showed up just a few times. CDR3 DNA: TGTGCCAGCAGCTTAGACGGATTCACAGATACGCAGTATTTT. Amino acid sequence: CASSLDGFTDTQYF. The chain uses TRBV11-2 and TRBJ2-3; D call uncertain. V gave up 0 bases and J gave up 2 bases, with 6 bases separating them. Germline assignment: CDR1 SGHAT and CDR2 FQNNGV. This CDR3 has 14 residues.